This TCR beta chain appears in the sequencing data of a study of shared clonotypes between healthy human individuals. The study's findings and limits: Generally, estimated richness proved larger in naive subsets than it did in memory subsets.

It was CD45RO-negative cells, positively selected for CCR7, that made up naive CD8 cells, with terminally differentiated effector memory CD45RA+ cells excluded. There were no recent acute infections or vaccinations among the donors, who were healthy HIV-negative adults. Concerning this clone: Its cognate antigen is unknown.

This table comes from immunoSEQ multiplex PCR, and its TCRdb copy is limited to in-frame clones, with some not included. The top ten clones hold about 0.12% of a sample with hundreds of thousands of clones, approximately 96% of them seen once. CDR1 SGHVS and CDR2 FNYEAQ come from the germline V gene. The CDR3 runs 15 residues. V was trimmed by 2 bases and J by 0 bases, leaving 7 bases between them. The chain joins TRBV7-6 to TRBJ1-4; a possible D gene is TRBD1 (5 bases). The receptor comes from a woman younger than 45 in good health. Input material: naive CD8+ T cells sorted from blood. This CDR3 reads CASSLRGATNEKLFF. The CDR3 DNA is TGTGCCAGCAGCTTAAGGGGAGCAACTAATGAAAAACTGTTTTTT.